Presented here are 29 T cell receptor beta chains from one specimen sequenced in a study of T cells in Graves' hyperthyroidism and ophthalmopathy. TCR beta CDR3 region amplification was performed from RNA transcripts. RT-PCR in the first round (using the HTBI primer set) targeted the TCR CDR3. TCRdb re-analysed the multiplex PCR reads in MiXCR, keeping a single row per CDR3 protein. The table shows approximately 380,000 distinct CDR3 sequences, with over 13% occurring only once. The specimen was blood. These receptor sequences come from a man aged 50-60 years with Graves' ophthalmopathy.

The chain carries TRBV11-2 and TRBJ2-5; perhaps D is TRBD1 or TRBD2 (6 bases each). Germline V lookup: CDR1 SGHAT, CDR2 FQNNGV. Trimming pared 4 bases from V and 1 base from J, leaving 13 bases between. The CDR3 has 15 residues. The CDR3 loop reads CASSSQGTGQETQYF. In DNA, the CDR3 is TGTGCCAGCAGCTCCCAGGGGACTGGCCAAGAGACCCAGTACTTC.

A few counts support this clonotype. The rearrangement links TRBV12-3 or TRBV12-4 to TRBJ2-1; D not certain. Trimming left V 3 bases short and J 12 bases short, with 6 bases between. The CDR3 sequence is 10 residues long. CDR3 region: CASSLAGQFF. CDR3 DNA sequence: TGTGCCAGCAGTTTGGCTGGGCAGTTCTTC.

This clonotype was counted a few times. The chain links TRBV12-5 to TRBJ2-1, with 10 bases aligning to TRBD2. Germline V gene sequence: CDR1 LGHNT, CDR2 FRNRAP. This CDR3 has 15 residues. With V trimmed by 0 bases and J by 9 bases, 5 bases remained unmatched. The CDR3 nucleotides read TGTGCTAGTGGTTTGGTATCTAGCGGGAGTTCTGAGCAGTTCTTC. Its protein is CASGLVSSGSSEQFF.

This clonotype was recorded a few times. The CDR3 loop is CASSDVAGGSRQFF. DNA of the CDR3: TGTGCCAGCAGTGACGTAGCGGGAGGATCCCGGCAGTTCTTC. The J gene is TRBJ2-1, the V gene TRBV2; 10 bases align to TRBD2. Germline-derived CDR1 and CDR2 are SNHLY and FYNNEI. This CDR3 comprises 14 residues. V gave up 3 bases and J gave up 12 bases; unmatched junction bases: 8.

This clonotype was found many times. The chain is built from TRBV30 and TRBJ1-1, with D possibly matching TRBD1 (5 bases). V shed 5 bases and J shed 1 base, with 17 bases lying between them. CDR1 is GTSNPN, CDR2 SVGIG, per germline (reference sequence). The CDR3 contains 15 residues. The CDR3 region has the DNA TGTGCCTGGCTCCAGGGAAATAGAGGGAACACTGAAGCTTTCTTT. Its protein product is CAWLQGNRGNTEAFF.

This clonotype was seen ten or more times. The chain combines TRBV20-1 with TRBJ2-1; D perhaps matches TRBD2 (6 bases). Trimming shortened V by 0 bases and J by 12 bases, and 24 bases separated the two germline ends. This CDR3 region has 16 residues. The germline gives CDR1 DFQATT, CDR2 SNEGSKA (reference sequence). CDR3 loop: CSARDRGKGNSAGQFF. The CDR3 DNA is TGCAGTGCTAGAGATCGGGGGAAAGGCAACAGCGCTGGGCAGTTCTTC.

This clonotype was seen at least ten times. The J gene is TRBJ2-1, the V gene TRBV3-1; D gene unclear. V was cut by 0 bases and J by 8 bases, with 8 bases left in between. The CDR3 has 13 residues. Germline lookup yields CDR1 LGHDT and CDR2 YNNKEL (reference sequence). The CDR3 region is CASSQDRTDEQFF. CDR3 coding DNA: TGTGCCAGCAGCCAAGATCGGACGGATGAGCAGTTCTTC.

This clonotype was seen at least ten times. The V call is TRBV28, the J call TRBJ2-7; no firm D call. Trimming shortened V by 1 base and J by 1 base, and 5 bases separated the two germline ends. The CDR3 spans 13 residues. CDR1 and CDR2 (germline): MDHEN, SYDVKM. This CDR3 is CASSLLGSYEQYF. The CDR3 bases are TGTGCCAGCAGTTTATTAGGTTCCTACGAGCAGTACTTC. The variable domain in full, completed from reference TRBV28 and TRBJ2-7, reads DVKVTQSSRYLVKRTGEKVFLECVQDMDHENMFWYRQDPGLGLRLIYFSYDVKMKEKGDIPEGYSVSREKKERFSLILESASTNQTSMYLCASSLLGSYEQYFGPGTRLTVT.

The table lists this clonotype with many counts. The CDR3 nucleotides are TGTGCCAGCAGTTTATCCGGGGGGCCGACATTCTACGAGCAGTACTTC. Protein product: CASSLSGGPTFYEQYF. The rearrangement joins TRBV12-3 or TRBV12-4 to TRBJ2-7; the D gene is possibly TRBD2 (7 bases). Trimming shortened V by 2 bases and J by 3 bases, and 17 bases separated the two germline ends. The CDR3 has 16 residues.

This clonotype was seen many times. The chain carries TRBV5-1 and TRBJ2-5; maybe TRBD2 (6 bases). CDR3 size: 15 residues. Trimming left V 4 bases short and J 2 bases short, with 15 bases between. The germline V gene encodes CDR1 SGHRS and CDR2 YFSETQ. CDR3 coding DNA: TGCGCCAGCAGCGCGGACATTAGCGGACAAGAGACCCAGTACTTC. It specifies CASSADISGQETQYF.

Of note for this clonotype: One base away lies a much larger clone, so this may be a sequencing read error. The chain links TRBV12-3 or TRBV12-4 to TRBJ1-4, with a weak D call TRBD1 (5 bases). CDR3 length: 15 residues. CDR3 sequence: CASTRQLATNEKPFF. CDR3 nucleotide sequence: TGTGCCAGCACCCGACAGCTAGCAACTAATGAAAAACCGTTTTTT.

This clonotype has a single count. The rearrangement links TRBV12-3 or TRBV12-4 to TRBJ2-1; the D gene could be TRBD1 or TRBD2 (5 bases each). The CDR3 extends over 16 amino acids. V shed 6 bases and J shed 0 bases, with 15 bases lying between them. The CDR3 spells CASSAPGALSYNEQFF. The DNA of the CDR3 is TGTGCCAGCAGCGCCCCCGGGGCGCTCTCCTACAATGAGCAGTTCTTC.

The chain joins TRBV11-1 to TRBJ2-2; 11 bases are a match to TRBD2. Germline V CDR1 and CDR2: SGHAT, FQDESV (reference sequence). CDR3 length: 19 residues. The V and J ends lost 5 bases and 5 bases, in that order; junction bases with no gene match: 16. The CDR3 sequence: CASSGPGGSGRAGTGELFF. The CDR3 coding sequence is TGTGCCAGCAGCGGACCTGGGGGTAGCGGGAGGGCCGGAACCGGGGAGCTGTTTTTT.

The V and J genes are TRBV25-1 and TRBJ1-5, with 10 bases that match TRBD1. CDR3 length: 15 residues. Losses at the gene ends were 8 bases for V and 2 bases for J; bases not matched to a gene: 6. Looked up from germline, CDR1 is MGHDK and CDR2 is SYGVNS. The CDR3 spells CASGTGVFGNQPQHF. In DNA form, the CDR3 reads TGTGCCAGCGGGACAGGGGTTTTTGGCAATCAGCCCCAGCATTTT.

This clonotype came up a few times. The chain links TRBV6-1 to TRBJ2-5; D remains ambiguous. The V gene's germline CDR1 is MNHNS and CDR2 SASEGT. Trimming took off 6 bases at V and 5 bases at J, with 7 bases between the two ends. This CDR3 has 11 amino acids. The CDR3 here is CASRNFETQYF. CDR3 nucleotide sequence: TGTGCCAGCAGAAATTTTGAGACCCAGTACTTC.

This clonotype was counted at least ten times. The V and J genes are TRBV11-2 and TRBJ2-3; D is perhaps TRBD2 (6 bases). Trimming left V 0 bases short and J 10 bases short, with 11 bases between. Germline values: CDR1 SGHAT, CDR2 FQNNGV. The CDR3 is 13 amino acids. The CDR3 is CASSLDAGPAQYF. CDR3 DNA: TGTGCCAGCAGCTTAGATGCGGGGCCCGCGCAGTATTTT.

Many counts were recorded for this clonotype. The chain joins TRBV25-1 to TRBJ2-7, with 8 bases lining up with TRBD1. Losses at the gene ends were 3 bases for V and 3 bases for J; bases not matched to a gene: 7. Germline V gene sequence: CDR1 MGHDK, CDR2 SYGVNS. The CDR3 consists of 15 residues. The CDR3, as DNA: TGTGCCAGCAGTGACCAATGGACAGGGAGCTACGAGCAGTACTTC. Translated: CASSDQWTGSYEQYF.

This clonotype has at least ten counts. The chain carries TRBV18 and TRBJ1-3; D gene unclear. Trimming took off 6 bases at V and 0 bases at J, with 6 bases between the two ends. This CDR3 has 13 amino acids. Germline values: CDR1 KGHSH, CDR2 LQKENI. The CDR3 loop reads CASSQDSGNTIYF. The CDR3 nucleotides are TGTGCCAGCTCTCAAGACTCTGGAAACACCATATATTTT.

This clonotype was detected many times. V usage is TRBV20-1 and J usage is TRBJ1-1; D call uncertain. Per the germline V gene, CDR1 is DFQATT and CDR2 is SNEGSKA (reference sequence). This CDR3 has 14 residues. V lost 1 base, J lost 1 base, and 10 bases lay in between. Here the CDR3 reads CSARAGEPNTEAFF. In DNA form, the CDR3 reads TGCAGTGCTAGAGCTGGGGAACCGAACACTGAAGCTTTCTTT.

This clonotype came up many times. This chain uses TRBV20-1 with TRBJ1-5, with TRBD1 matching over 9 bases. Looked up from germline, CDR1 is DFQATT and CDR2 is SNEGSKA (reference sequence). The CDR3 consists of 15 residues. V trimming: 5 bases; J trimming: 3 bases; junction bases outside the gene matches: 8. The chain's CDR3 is CSALQGARPNQPQHF. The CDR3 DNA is TGCAGTGCTTTACAGGGGGCGCGCCCCAATCAGCCCCAGCATTTT.

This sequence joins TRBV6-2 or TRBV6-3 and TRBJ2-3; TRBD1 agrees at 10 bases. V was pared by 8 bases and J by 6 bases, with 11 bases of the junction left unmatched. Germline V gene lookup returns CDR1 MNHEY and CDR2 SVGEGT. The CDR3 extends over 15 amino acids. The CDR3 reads CASVGRDRGLDTQYF. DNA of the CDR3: TGTGCCAGCGTGGGCCGGGACAGGGGACTCGATACGCAGTATTTT.

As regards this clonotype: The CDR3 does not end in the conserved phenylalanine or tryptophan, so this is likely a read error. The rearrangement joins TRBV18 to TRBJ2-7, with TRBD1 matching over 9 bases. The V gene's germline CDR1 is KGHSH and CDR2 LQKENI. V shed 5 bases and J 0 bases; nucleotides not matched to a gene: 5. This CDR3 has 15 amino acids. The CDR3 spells CASSSGQGVSYEQYS. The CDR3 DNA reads TGTGCCAGCTCATCGGGACAGGGAGTCTCCTACGAGCAGTACTCC.

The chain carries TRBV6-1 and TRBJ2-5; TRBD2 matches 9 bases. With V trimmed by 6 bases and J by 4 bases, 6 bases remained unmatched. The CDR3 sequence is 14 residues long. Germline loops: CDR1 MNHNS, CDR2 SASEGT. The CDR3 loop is CASSRSGSGETQYF. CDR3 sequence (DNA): TGTGCCAGCAGCCGTAGCGGGAGTGGAGAGACCCAGTACTTC.

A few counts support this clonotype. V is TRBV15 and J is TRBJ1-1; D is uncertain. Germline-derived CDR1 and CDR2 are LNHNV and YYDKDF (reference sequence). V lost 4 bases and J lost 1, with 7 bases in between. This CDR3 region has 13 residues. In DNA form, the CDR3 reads TGTGCCACCAGCAAGAACAGGAACACTGAAGCTTTCTTT. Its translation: CATSKNRNTEAFF.

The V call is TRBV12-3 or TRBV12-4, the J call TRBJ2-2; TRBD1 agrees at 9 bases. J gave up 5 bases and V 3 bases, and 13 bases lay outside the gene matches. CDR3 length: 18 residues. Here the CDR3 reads CASSFPISGTGMTGELFF. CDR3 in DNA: TGTGCCAGCAGTTTTCCTATATCCGGGACAGGGATGACCGGGGAGCTGTTTTTT.

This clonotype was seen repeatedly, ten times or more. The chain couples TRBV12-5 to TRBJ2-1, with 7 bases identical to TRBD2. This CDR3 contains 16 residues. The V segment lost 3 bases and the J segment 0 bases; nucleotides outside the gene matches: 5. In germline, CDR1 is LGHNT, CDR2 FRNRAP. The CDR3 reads CASGFGGGSSYNEQFF. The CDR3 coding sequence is TGTGCTAGTGGTTTCGGGGGAGGGAGCTCCTACAATGAGCAGTTCTTC.

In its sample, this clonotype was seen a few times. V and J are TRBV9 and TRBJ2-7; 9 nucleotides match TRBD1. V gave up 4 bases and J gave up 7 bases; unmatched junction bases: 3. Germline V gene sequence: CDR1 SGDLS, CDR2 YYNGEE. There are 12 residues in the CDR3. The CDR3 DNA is TGTGCCAGCAGCTGGACAGGGGATGAGCAGTACTTC. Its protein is CASSWTGDEQYF.

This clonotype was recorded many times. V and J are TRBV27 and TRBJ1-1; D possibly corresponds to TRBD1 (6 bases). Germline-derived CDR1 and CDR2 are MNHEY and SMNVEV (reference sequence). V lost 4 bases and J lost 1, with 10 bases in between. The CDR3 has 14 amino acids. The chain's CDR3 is CASSSKGGNTEAFF. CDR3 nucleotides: TGTGCCAGCAGTTCCAAGGGGGGGAACACTGAAGCTTTCTTT.

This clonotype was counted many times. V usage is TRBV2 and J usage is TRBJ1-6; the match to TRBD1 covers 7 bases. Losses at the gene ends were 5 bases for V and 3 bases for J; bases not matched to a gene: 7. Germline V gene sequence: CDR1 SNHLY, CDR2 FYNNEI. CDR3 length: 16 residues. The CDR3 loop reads CASSRTGGGYNSPLHF. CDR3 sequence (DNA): TGTGCCAGCAGTCGGACAGGCGGAGGCTATAATTCACCCCTCCACTTT.